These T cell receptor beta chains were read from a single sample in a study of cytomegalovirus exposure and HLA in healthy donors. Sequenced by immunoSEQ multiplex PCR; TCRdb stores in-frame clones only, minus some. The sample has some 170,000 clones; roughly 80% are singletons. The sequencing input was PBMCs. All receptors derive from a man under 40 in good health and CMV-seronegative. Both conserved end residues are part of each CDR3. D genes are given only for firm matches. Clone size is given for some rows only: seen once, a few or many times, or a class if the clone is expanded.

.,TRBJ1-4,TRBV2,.,CASSDRATNEKLFF,TGTGCCAGCAGTGACCGCGCGACTAATGAAAAACTGTTTTTT
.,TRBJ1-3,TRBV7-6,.,CASSSSGVTGNTIYF,TGTGCCAGCAGCTCCTCAGGGGTCACTGGAAACACCATATATTTT
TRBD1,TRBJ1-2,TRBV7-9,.,CASSARTGDNYGYTF,TGTGCCAGCAGCGCCCGGACAGGGGATAACTATGGCTACACCTTC
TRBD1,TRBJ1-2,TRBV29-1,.,CSALVDRPLLYGYTF,TGCAGCGCCCTAGTGGACAGGCCCCTTCTTTATGGCTACACCTTC
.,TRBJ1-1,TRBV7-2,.,CASGRRGGVNTEAFF,TGTGCCAGCGGCCGCAGGGGCGGCGTGAACACTGAAGCTTTCTTT
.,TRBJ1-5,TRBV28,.,CGGGGRDQPQHF,TGTGGCGGAGGAGGCCGGGATCAGCCCCAGCATTTT
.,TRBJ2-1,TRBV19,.,CASTPTGGDRNEQFF,TGTGCCAGTACCCCCACCGGCGGGGATCGGAATGAGCAGTTCTTC
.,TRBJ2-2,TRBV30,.,CAWSVLEGGPTGELFF,TGTGCCTGGAGTGTACTGGAGGGGGGGCCCACCGGGGAGCTGTTTTTT
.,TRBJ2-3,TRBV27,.,CASSFNRENTQYF,TGTGCCAGCAGTTTCAACAGGGAAAATACGCAGTATTTT
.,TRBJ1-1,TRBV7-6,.,CASSLAPRNTEAFF,TGTGCCAGCAGCTTAGCGCCTAGGAACACTGAAGCTTTCTTT
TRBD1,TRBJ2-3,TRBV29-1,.,CSGGTGITDTQYF,TGCAGCGGTGGGACAGGGATCACAGATACGCAGTATTTT
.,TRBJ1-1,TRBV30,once,CAWSVLRNTEAFF,TGTGCCTGGAGTGTACTTAGGAACACTGAAGCTTTCTTT
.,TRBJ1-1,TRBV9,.,CASTWGLNTEAFF,TGTGCCAGCACCTGGGGGCTGAACACTGAAGCTTTCTTT
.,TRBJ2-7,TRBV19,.,CASSPREGSMSYEQYF,TGTGCCAGTAGTCCTCGTGAGGGAAGTATGTCCTACGAGCAGTACTTC
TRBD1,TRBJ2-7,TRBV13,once,CASSESGTGGRGIYEQYF,TGTGCCAGCAGCGAGTCCGGGACAGGGGGCCGAGGAATCTACGAGCAGTACTTC
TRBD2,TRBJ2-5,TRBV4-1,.,CASSQERGLAGGPGETQYF,TGCGCCAGCAGCCAAGAAAGGGGACTAGCGGGAGGGCCCGGGGAGACCCAGTACTTC
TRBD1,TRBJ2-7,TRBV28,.,CASSMRQGMLYEQYF,TGTGCCAGCAGCATGAGACAGGGTATGTTGTACGAGCAGTACTTC
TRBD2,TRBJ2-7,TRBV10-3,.,CAIGGAYEQYF,TGTGCCATCGGGGGGGCCTACGAGCAGTACTTC
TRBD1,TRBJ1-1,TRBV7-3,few,CASSPTGPEGTEAFF,TGTGCCAGCAGCCCGACAGGGCCCGAGGGCACTGAAGCTTTCTTT
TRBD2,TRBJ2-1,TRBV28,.,CASSLRLAGYEQFF,TGTGCCAGCAGTCTCCGACTAGCGGGGTACGAGCAGTTCTTC
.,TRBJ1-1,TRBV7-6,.,CASSLGGRVSENTEAFF,TGTGCCAGCAGCTTAGGGGGCAGGGTATCGGAGAACACTGAAGCTTTCTTT
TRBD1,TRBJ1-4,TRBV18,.,CASSPTGAVEEKLFF,TGTGCCAGCTCACCAACAGGGGCCGTAGAAGAAAAACTGTTTTTT
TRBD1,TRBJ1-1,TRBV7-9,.,CASSAGQVLNTEAFF,TGTGCCAGCAGCGCCGGACAGGTTTTGAACACTGAAGCTTTCTTT
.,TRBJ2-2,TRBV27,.,CASSPTILTGELFF,TGTGCCAGCAGTCCGACAATTCTCACCGGGGAGCTGTTTTTT
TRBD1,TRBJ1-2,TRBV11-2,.,CASSLRTGRDGYTF,TGTGCCAGCAGCTTAAGGACAGGGAGGGATGGCTACACCTTC
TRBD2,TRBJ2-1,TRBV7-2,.,CASSPVGVWRGYNEQFF,TGTGCCAGCAGTCCGGTGGGGGTCTGGCGGGGGTACAATGAGCAGTTCTTC
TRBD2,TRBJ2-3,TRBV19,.,CASSRILAGGGLTDTQYF,TGTGCCAGTAGTAGGATCCTAGCGGGGGGGGGACTCACAGATACGCAGTATTTT
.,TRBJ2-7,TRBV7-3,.,CASSLSSAGPETSEQYF,TGTGCCAGCAGCTTAAGTTCGGCGGGCCCAGAAACGAGCGAGCAGTACTTC
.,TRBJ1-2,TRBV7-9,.,CASSLVGQILYGYTF,TGTGCCAGCAGCTTAGTTGGACAGATTCTTTATGGCTACACCTTC
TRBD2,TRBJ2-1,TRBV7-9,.,CASSSGRGSYNEQFF,TGTGCCAGCAGCTCCGGGAGGGGTTCCTACAATGAGCAGTTCTTC
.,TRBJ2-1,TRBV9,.,CASSAGNEQFF,TGTGCCAGCAGCGCCGGGAATGAGCAGTTCTTC
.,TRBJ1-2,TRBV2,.,CAIDRPRTYGYTF,TGTGCCATCGACAGGCCCCGTACTTATGGCTACACCTTC
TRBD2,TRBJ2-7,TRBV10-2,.,CASRFSGDSYEQYF,TGCGCCAGCAGATTTAGCGGGGACTCCTACGAGCAGTACTTC
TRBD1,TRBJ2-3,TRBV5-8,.,CASSPSPDRAYADTQYF,TGTGCCAGCAGCCCAAGCCCCGACAGGGCGTATGCAGATACGCAGTATTTT
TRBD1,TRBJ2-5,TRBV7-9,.,CATEGQTTQYF,TGTGCCACCGAGGGACAGACGACCCAGTACTTC
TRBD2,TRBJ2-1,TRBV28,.,CASRLAGGYNEQFF,TGTGCCAGTCGGCTAGCGGGGGGCTACAATGAGCAGTTCTTC
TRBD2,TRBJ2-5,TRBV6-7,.,CASSYIAGDLPPQETQYF,TGTGCCAGCAGTTACATAGCGGGAGACCTTCCCCCACAAGAGACCCAGTACTTC
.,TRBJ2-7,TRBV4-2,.,CASSQGGLYEQYF,TGTGCCAGCAGCCAAGGCGGACTCTACGAGCAGTACTTC
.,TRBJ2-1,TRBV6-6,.,CASSYSTGNEQFF,TGTGCCAGCAGTTACTCTACCGGGAATGAGCAGTTCTTC
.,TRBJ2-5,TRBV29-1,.,CSVESYGRGETQYF,TGCAGCGTTGAGTCGTACGGGCGCGGGGAGACCCAGTACTTC
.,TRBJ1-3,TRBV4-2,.,CASSGDMSSGNTIYF,TGTGCCAGCAGTGGGGACATGAGCTCTGGAAACACCATATATTTT
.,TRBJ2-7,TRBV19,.,CASSPGSLGREQYF,TGTGCCAGTAGCCCCGGGTCGCTGGGGCGCGAGCAGTACTTC
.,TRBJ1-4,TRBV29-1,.,CSVEGSSGLGGEKLFF,TGCAGCGTTGAAGGATCAAGCGGGCTCGGAGGGGAAAAACTGTTTTTT
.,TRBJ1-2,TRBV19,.,CAVKRRQERNYGYTF,TGTGCTGTGAAAAGGAGACAGGAGAGAAACTATGGCTACACCTTC
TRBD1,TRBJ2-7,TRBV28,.,CASSFPGQASYEQYF,TGTGCCAGCAGTTTTCCGGGACAGGCGTCCTACGAGCAGTACTTC
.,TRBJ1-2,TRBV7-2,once,CASSFFGNSNYGYTF,TGTGCCAGCAGCTTTTTCGGGAACTCAAACTATGGCTACACCTTC